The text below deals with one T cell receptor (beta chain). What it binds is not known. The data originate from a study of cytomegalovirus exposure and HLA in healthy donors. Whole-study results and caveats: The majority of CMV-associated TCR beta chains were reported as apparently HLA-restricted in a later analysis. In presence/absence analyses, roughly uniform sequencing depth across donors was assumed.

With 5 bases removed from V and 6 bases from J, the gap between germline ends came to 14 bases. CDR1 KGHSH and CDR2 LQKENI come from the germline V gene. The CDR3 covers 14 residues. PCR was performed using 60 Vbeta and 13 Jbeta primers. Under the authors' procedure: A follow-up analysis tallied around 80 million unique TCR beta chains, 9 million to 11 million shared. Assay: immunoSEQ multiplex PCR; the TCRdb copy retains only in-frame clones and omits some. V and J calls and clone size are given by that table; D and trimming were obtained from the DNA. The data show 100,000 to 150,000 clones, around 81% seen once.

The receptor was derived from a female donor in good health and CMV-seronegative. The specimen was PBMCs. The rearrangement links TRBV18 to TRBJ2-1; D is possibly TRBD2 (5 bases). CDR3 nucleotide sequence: TGTGCCAGCTCAATAAGCGGTTCTCTCAATGAGCAGTTCTTC. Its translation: CASSISGSLNEQFF.